The 22 T cell receptor beta chains presented below share a single source sample, sequenced in a study of T-cell memory formation after mild COVID-19. TCRdb re-called the 5' RACE reads through MiXCR, storing one row per CDR3 protein. The table records hundreds of thousands of distinct CDR3 sequences, under 25% of them present only once. The sequenced sample was PBMCs or a T cell subset sorted from them (not recorded which). The receptors here all came from an adult woman who had mild COVID-19 (a few samples of this study predate the infection). Cell type and time point are not known.

V gene TRBV5-5 combines with J gene TRBJ2-7; maybe TRBD1 (5 bases). There are 13 residues in the CDR3. V lost 1 base, J lost 2 bases, and 7 bases lay in between. Germline values: CDR1 SGHKS, CDR2 YYEKEE (reference sequence). The CDR3 protein is CASSLFRAYEQYF. Written as DNA, the CDR3 is TGTGCCAGCAGCTTGTTCAGGGCCTACGAGCAGTACTTC.

The CDR3 bases are TGTGCCAGCAGCTTATCTGTGGGCGGGAGGTCCCAAGAGACCCAGTACTTC. Translating gives CASSLSVGGRSQETQYF. The J gene is TRBJ2-5, the V gene TRBV7-2, with TRBD2 matching 8 bases. CDR1 SGHTA and CDR2 FQGNSA come from the germline V gene. Trimming at V came to 2 bases and at J to 1 base, leaving 9 bases not matched to a gene. CDR3 size: 17 residues. Full variable domain (missing parts from reference TRBV7-2 and TRBJ2-5): GAGVSQSPSNKVTEKGKDVELRCDPISGHTALYWYRQSLGQGLEFLIYFQGNSAPDKSGLPSDRFSAERTGGSVSTLTIQRTQQEDSAVYLCASSLSVGGRSQETQYFGPGTRLLVL.

The chain recombines TRBV11-3 with TRBJ1-2, with D unresolved. CDR1 is SGHNT and CDR2 is YENEEA in the germline V gene. CDR3 length equals 16 residues. V gave up 1 base and J gave up 3 bases, with 15 bases separating them. CDR3 coding DNA: TGTGCCAGCAGCTTAGGGGATCCTGGTCCCCACTATGGCTACACCTTC. It encodes CASSLGDPGPHYGYTF.

This clonotype has only a few counts. The genes are TRBV5-6 and TRBJ1-2; the D is unclear. Germline values: CDR1 SGHDT, CDR2 YYEEEE. The CDR3 runs 11 residues. Trimming left V 6 bases short and J 8 bases short, with 11 bases between. The CDR3: CASTSWGGYTF. The CDR3 nucleotides read TGTGCCAGCACCTCATGGGGAGGCTACACCTTC.

This clonotype was counted between two and nine times. The chain uses TRBV4-1 and TRBJ2-5; D unclear. This CDR3 is 15 amino acids long. Germline V gene sequence: CDR1 MGHRA, CDR2 YSYEKL. With 0 bases removed from V and 3 bases from J, the gap between germline ends came to 11 bases. CDR3 nucleotides: TGCGCCAGCAGCCAAGATTTACAACGAAAAGAGACCCAGTACTTC. Its translation is CASSQDLQRKETQYF.

This CDR3 is CATRDRGDQPQHF. The CDR3 DNA sequence: TGTGCCACCAGGGACAGAGGAGATCAGCCCCAGCATTTT. V is TRBV24-1 and J is TRBJ1-5; the D gene is possibly TRBD1 (6 bases). Per the germline V gene, CDR1 is KGHDR and CDR2 is SFDVKD. V lost 7 bases and J lost 5, with 11 bases in between. There are 13 residues in the CDR3.

The table lists this clonotype with many counts. This chain uses TRBV10-3 with TRBJ2-2; no definite D call. V lost 2 bases, J lost 4 bases, and 8 bases lay in between. From germline, CDR1 is ENHRY and CDR2 SYGVKD. CDR3 length: 14 amino acids. CDR3 nucleotides: TGTGCCATCAGTGAGGATGGGGTCACCGGGGAGCTGTTTTTT. It specifies CAISEDGVTGELFF.

This clonotype was observed a handful of times. The V call is TRBV5-5, the J call TRBJ2-1; D may be TRBD1 (5 bases). Trimming took 2 bases from V and 7 from J, leaving 13 bases between them. The germline V gene has CDR1 SGHKS and CDR2 YYEKEE (reference sequence). This CDR3 has 14 amino acids. CDR3 residues: CASSLTGRWNEQFF. The CDR3 DNA reads as TGTGCCAGCAGCTTAACAGGCCGTTGGAATGAGCAGTTCTTC.

This clonotype appeared a few times. The rearrangement joins TRBV6-1 to TRBJ2-7, with a weak D call TRBD2 (5 bases). Germline CDR1 MNHNS, CDR2 SASEGT. The CDR3 runs 14 residues. V was clipped by 4 bases and J by 3 bases, with 13 bases between them. CDR3 loop: CASSVIQTNYEQYF. Written as DNA, the CDR3 is TGTGCCAGCAGTGTAATACAGACTAACTACGAGCAGTACTTC.

V gene TRBV6-1 combines with J gene TRBJ1-2; D is perhaps TRBD1 (5 bases). The CDR3 extends over 14 amino acids. Germline CDR1 reads MNHNS; CDR2 reads SASEGT. With 2 bases removed from V and 3 bases from J, the gap between germline ends came to 10 bases. The CDR3 loop is CASSEQGVYYGYTF. The CDR3 nucleotides are TGTGCCAGCAGTGAACAGGGTGTATACTATGGCTACACCTTC.

The CDR3 loop reads CAISESPDRDPYEQYF. DNA of the CDR3: TGTGCCATCAGTGAGTCCCCGGACAGAGATCCCTACGAGCAGTACTTC. The chain employs TRBV10-3 and TRBJ2-7; D possibly corresponds to TRBD1 (6 bases). The ends were cut back, 0 bases at V and 2 bases at J, with 14 bases in the middle. In germline, CDR1 is ENHRY, CDR2 SYGVKD. The CDR3 spans 16 residues.

This rearrangement joins TRBV10-3 to TRBJ2-7; tentative D call: TRBD2 (5 bases). The length of the CDR3 is 15 residues. The germline V and J ends were trimmed by 3 bases and 2 bases, with 14 bases remaining between them. Germline-derived CDR1 and CDR2 are ENHRY and SYGVKD. The CDR3 bases are TGTGCCATCAGTGACGCGACGGGGAATCCCTACGAGCAGTACTTC. Amino acids: CAISDATGNPYEQYF.

This clonotype was counted only a few times. The chain carries TRBV6-1 and TRBJ1-1; tentatively, D is TRBD1 (6 bases). V lost 4 bases and J 5 bases, leaving 17 bases between the germline ends. The CDR3 is 15 residues long. Germline CDR1 MNHNS, CDR2 SASEGT. The CDR3 DNA is TGTGCCAGCAGTGGGAGGGTACCAGGGGAGACTGAAGCTTTCTTT. Its protein is CASSGRVPGETEAFF.

This clonotype was detected a few times. The chain is built from TRBV20-1 and TRBJ1-2, with D possibly being TRBD1 (5 bases). From germline, CDR1 is DFQATT and CDR2 SNEGSKA (reference sequence). The CDR3 length is 13 residues. V gave up 5 bases and J gave up 5 bases, with 15 bases separating them. Written as DNA, the CDR3 is TGCAGTGCTGGGGACTCCCGGAGTTATGGCTACACCTTC. It yields the protein CSAGDSRSYGYTF.

This chain links TRBV30 with TRBJ2-7, with 7 bases that match TRBD1. With 2 bases clipped from V and 2 bases from J, the junction kept 3 bases outside the gene matches. This CDR3 spans 13 amino acids. Germline CDR1 is GTSNPN and CDR2 is SVGIG (reference sequence). CDR3 protein: CAWSPGTAYEQYF. In nucleotides, the CDR3 is TGTGCCTGGAGTCCTGGGACAGCCTACGAGCAGTACTTC.

The chain carries TRBV18 and TRBJ2-3; D is undetermined. This CDR3 region has 17 residues. The germline CDR1 and CDR2 sequences are KGHSH and LQKENI. Trimming removed 0 bases from V and 0 bases from J, with 13 bases in between. CDR3 nucleotides: TGTGCCAGCTCACCACCCATAGCCGGATCTAGCACAGATACGCAGTATTTT. Translation gives CASSPPIAGSSTDTQYF.

CDR3 loop: CASSLNAGENEKLFF. The CDR3 DNA sequence: TGCGCCAGCAGCTTGAATGCAGGGGAAAATGAAAAACTGTTTTTT. The chain combines TRBV5-1 with TRBJ1-4; D may be TRBD1 (6 bases). The CDR3 spans 15 residues. Germline values: CDR1 SGHRS, CDR2 YFSETQ. V lost 1 base to trimming and J lost 5 bases, with 12 bases between them.

The chain recombines TRBV25-1 with TRBJ2-7; weak D call: TRBD1 (6 bases). V was cut by 6 bases and J by 7 bases, with 16 bases left in between. This CDR3 comprises 13 residues. Germline CDR1 MGHDK, CDR2 SYGVNS. CDR3 protein: CASRAGTIDEQYF. The CDR3 DNA sequence: TGTGCCAGCAGAGCCGGGACAATCGATGAGCAGTACTTC.

This clonotype has only a few counts. The J gene is TRBJ1-2, the V gene TRBV12-3 or TRBV12-4; D might be TRBD1 (5 bases). V was pared by 5 bases and J by 3 bases, with 13 bases between. The CDR3 contains 14 residues. CDR3 in amino acids: CASSAMGRYYGYTF. The CDR3 DNA reads TGTGCCAGCAGTGCAATGGGACGGTACTATGGCTACACCTTC.

This clonotype was seen a handful of times. The chain links TRBV9 to TRBJ2-1; D not certain. Trimming took off 3 bases at V and 7 bases at J, with 20 bases between the two ends. The CDR3 runs 16 residues. From germline, CDR1 is SGDLS and CDR2 YYNGEE. The CDR3 sequence: CASSGSGPLGWNEQFF. Here the CDR3 DNA reads TGTGCCAGCAGCGGAAGTGGACCCCTCGGGTGGAATGAGCAGTTCTTC.

This clonotype was counted at least ten times. The genes are TRBV5-1 and TRBJ2-4, with D possibly being TRBD2 (6 bases). In germline, CDR1 is SGHRS, CDR2 YFSETQ. The CDR3 covers 15 residues. V shed 4 bases and J shed 8 bases, with 19 bases lying between them. Here the CDR3 DNA reads TGCGCCAGCAGCGTGGGGGGACTGCCCGGAGACATTCAGTACTTC. Translating it yields CASSVGGLPGDIQYF.

This chain joins TRBV2 and TRBJ2-5; 7 bases map to TRBD2. Germline V gene lookup returns CDR1 SNHLY and CDR2 FYNNEI. V was clipped by 6 bases and J by 3 bases; unmatched bases: 10. This CDR3 is built from 15 residues. The CDR3 nucleotides are TGTGCCAGCAGGGTCGTCGGCGGGAGTAAAGAGACCCAGTACTTC. Encoded protein: CASRVVGGSKETQYF.